This TCR beta chain was captured by sequencing in a study of CD8 T cells in ankylosing spondylitis. Points from the study as a whole: Within ankylosing spondylitis blood, a TCR beta motif made up of under 10 highly homologous variants appeared to be characteristic. Disease-linked clones reportedly showed significant enrichment in matched ankylosing spondylitis synovial fluid.

TCRdb used MiXCR to reprocess the 5' RACE reads, holding one entry per CDR3 protein. The sample holds 120,000 or so distinct CDR3 sequences; around 13% are singletons and the top ten take under 3%. This clonotype occurred many times. Antigen: not known. This CDR3 has 15 amino acids. Germline trimming cut 5 bases from V and 7 bases from J; bases unmatched to any gene: 11. From germline, CDR1 is DFQATT and CDR2 SNEGSKA (reference sequence). Input material: blood, either unsorted or a sorted T cell fraction (not recorded which). The rearrangement uses TRBV20-1 and TRBJ2-2, with 9 nucleotides matching TRBD1. The receptor was derived from a female donor with ankylosing spondylitis or in good health (not recorded which). CDR3 DNA: TGCAGTGCTCGAATTACAGGGGGCAATGGCGGGGAGCTGTTTTTT. As protein: CSARITGGNGGELFF.